Each of the 8 T cell receptor beta chains below was sequenced from the same sample in a study of T cells of healthy individuals. TCRdb itself ran the 5' RACE reads through MiXCR, one entry per CDR3 protein. The table records more than 85,000 distinct CDR3 sequences, under 20% of them present only once. The source is a human donor in good health.

The chain combines TRBV7-9 with TRBJ2-1; D may be TRBD2 (5 bases). V was clipped by 4 bases and J by 5 bases, with 18 bases between them. CDR1 is SEHNR, CDR2 FQNEAQ, per germline (reference sequence). The length of the CDR3 is 16 residues. CDR3 in amino acids: CASSSSAVGSHNEQFF. CDR3 nucleotides: TGTGCCAGCAGCTCCTCAGCGGTAGGAAGCCACAATGAGCAGTTCTTC.

The V gene is TRBV2, the J gene TRBJ2-3; possibly TRBD1 for D (6 bases). V was pared by 8 bases and J by 0 bases, with 15 bases between. Germline V CDR1 and CDR2: SNHLY, FYNNEI. This CDR3 comprises 15 residues. This CDR3 is CASPRDKTSTDTQYF. CDR3 coding DNA: TGTGCCAGCCCGAGGGACAAAACTAGCACAGATACGCAGTATTTT.

A few counts support this clonotype. The rearrangement joins TRBV4-2 to TRBJ1-6, with 7 bases lining up with TRBD1. V was pared by 0 bases and J by 6 bases, with 8 bases of the junction left unmatched. The CDR3 consists of 17 residues. Germline-derived CDR1 and CDR2 are LGHNA and YNFKEQ. CDR3 sequence reads: CASSQDTGDELNSPLHF. In nucleotides, the CDR3 is TGTGCCAGCAGCCAAGATACAGGGGACGAACTTAATTCACCCCTCCACTTT.

V is TRBV2 and J is TRBJ2-3; 10 bases fit TRBD2. Trimming removed 7 bases from V and 2 bases from J; junction bases left unmatched: 6. Germline CDR1 and CDR2: SNHLY and FYNNEI. The CDR3 spans 15 residues. The CDR3: CASTGLARSTDTQYF. CDR3 nucleotide sequence: TGTGCCAGCACGGGACTAGCGAGATCCACAGATACGCAGTATTTT.

This clonotype was seen ten or more times. The chain recombines TRBV5-1 with TRBJ2-3, with no clear D. The CDR3 covers 13 residues. Germline values: CDR1 SGHRS, CDR2 YFSETQ. V lost 5 bases and J 2 bases, leaving 9 bases between the germline ends. Written as DNA, the CDR3 is TGCGCCAGCAGATCTCAGGACACAGATACGCAGTATTTT. It specifies CASRSQDTDTQYF.

The rearrangement links TRBV3-1 to TRBJ1-2, with D perhaps matching TRBD1 (5 bases). Germline V gives CDR1 LGHDT, CDR2 YNNKEL (reference sequence). The CDR3 consists of 14 residues. Deletions cut 3 bases from V and 1 base from J, with 9 bases between. The CDR3 is CASSHRDLNYGYTF. The CDR3 nucleotides are TGTGCCAGCAGCCACAGGGACCTTAACTATGGCTACACCTTC.

The chain couples TRBV25-1 to TRBJ1-3, with a weak D call TRBD1 (5 bases). This CDR3 spans 16 amino acids. Germline V CDR1 and CDR2: MGHDK, SYGVNS. V shed 2 bases and J shed 2 bases, with 13 bases lying between them. Here the CDR3 DNA reads TGTGCCAGCAGTGAACTCCGGAGAGGGGCTGGAAACACCATATATTTT. This gives the protein CASSELRRGAGNTIYF.

This clonotype was seen a few times. The genes are TRBV4-3 and TRBJ2-7; D gene uncertain. The CDR3 loop spans 17 amino acids. From germline, CDR1 is LGHNA and CDR2 YSLEER. The germline V and J ends were trimmed by 0 bases and 4 bases, with 19 bases remaining between them. The CDR3 coding sequence is TGCGCCAGCAGCCAAGAAGTAGGCGTTTTTAGAGGTTACGAGCAGTACTTC. Amino acids: CASSQEVGVFRGYEQYF.